This TCR beta chain derives from a study of regulatory T cells in long-lasting Graves disease (dated by TCRdb to the early 2020s). Concerning the study at large: To count as having persistent Graves' disease, a patient had to have received antithyroid drug treatment for over 5 years with TSH receptor autoantibodies remaining persistently positive. The study was registered as a clinical trial and conducted in China. TCR sequencing covered 13 persistent and 20 or so newly diagnosed Graves' disease patients, around 35 samples in total. Persistent Graves' disease patients were compared with newly diagnosed Graves' disease patients by peripheral blood TCR sequencing and RNA sequencing. On average, persistent Graves' disease patients in the clinical cohort had been on antithyroid drugs for approximately 10 years. General study outcomes and caveats: Because the primary lesion, thyroid tissue, could not be accessed, the study looked at peripheral blood alone. More public clonotypes were shared among persistent patients (roughly 2,700) than among newly diagnosed patients (roughly 960). Compared with newly diagnosed patients, patients with persistent Graves' disease had lower TCR Shannon entropy and fewer highly expanded clones, which suggests clonal expansion. Sequencing and analysis were limited to the TCR beta chain. The small sample size was acknowledged by the authors as a limitation that may reduce accuracy.

Of note for this clonotype: What antigen it recognizes has not been identified. No quality values exist for individual bases; no much larger clone is one base distant.

Receptor libraries were prepared by multiplex PCR. The sequencer listed for this sample is Illumina HiSeq 4000. TCR beta libraries were built with iRepertoire HTBI primers and Arm-PCR amplification of CDR3 regions. Before sequencing, the PCR products underwent gel purification. Concerning the study's data processing: A total of 62 TRBV and under 15 TRBJ segments were identified across samples and were used for gene usage analysis of CDR3 amino acid clonotypes. COPE and FqMerger were used to merge the filtered high-quality paired reads into contigs. BLAST was used to align contigs to the IMGT TRBV, TRBD and TRBJ reference genes, and CDR3 was defined following IMGT. Clonotypes above 0.1% frequency were classified as highly expanded clones. Repertoire diversity was measured by Shannon entropy, and V-J evenness by the Gini coefficient. A clonotype found in more than one individual was treated as public. The raw public data were reprocessed by TCRdb itself: fastp quality trimming at Q25, MiXCR clonotype calling, in-frame beta chains only. CDR3 protein sequences are deduplicated, and each keeps its most common genes and DNA. TCRdb, not the original authors, processed these V and J calls. The sample data list hundreds of thousands of distinct CDR3 sequences, and around 30% of these were observed just once. The leading ten clones occupy roughly 40% of the sample.

Per the publication, the time point label means: persistent/refractory GD, antithyroid drugs over 5 years with positive TRAb. For both TCR sequencing and RNA sequencing, RNA was extracted from PBMCs in TRIzol. Graves' disease was diagnosed according to American Thyroid Association guidelines. The patients came from an endocrinology department in Xi'an, China. From each patient, 8 to 10 milliliters of peripheral blood was collected into an EDTA anticoagulant tube. Ficoll Paque Plus density gradient separation was used to isolate PBMCs, and no further T cell sorting was done. RNA quality was checked with an Agilent 2100 Bioanalyzer and agarose gel, and concentration with a NanoDrop 2000. The specimen comprised peripheral blood mononuclear cells (PBMCs), sampled when the disease was refractory, from a patient treated with antithyroid drugs. The source of this sequence is a female donor with Graves disease.

The CDR3 protein sequence reads: CASSLWGTDTEAFF. In nucleotides, the sequence is TGTGCCAGCAGTTTATGGGGCACGGACACTGAAGCTTTCTTT. The sequence is built from TRBV12-3 or TRBV12-4 and TRBJ1-1, with a tentative D gene TRBD1 over 5 matching bases. Between the V and J ends, shortened by 2 bases and 3 bases respectively, the junction contains 10 bases. The CDR3 numbers 14 residues from cysteine through phenylalanine. Left in the record is the CDR3 DNA by itself, 42 bases read in frame from the first base.